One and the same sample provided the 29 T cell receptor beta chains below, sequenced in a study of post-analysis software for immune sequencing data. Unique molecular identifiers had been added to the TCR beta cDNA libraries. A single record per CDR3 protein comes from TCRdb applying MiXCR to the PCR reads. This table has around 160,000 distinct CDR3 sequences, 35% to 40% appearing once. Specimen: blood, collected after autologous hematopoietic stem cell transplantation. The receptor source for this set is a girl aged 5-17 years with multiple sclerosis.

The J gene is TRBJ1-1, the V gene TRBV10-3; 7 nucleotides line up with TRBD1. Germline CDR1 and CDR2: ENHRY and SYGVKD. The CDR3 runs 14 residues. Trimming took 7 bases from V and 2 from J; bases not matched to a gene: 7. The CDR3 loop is CAITEGQKNTEAFF. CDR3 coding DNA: TGTGCCATCACCGAGGGACAGAAAAACACTGAAGCTTTCTTT.

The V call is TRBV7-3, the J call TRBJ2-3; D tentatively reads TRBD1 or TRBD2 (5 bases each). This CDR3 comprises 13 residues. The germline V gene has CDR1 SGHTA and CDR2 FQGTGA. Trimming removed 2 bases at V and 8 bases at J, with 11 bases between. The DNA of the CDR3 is TGTGCCAGCAGCTTAGGGGGTACGGGTACGCAGTATTTT. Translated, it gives CASSLGGTGTQYF.

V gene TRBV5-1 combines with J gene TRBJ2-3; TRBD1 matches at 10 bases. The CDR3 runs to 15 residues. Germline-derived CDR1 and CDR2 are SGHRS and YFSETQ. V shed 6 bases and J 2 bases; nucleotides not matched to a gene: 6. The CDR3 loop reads CASTPGQGHTDTQYF. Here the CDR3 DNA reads TGCGCCAGCACCCCGGGACAGGGGCACACAGATACGCAGTATTTT.

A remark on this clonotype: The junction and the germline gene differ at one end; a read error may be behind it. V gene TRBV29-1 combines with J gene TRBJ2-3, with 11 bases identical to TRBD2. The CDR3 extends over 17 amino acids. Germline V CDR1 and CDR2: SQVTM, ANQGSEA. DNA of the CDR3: TGCAGCATTGAAGGGGCTAGCGGGAGGATCGGGGCAGATACGCAGTATTTT. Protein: CSIEGASGRIGADTQYF.

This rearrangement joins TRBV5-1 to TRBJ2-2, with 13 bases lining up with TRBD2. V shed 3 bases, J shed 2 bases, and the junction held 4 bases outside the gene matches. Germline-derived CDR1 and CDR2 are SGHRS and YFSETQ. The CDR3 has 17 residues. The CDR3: CASSSGLAGLNTGELFF. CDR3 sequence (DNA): TGCGCCAGCAGCTCGGGACTAGCGGGACTTAACACCGGGGAGCTGTTTTTT.

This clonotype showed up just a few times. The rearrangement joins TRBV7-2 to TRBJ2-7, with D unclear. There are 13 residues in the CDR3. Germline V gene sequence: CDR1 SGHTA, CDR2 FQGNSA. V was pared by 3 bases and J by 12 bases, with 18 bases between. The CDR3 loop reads CASSFTEAQLWYF. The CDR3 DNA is TGTGCCAGCAGCTTCACTGAGGCCCAACTCTGGTACTTC.

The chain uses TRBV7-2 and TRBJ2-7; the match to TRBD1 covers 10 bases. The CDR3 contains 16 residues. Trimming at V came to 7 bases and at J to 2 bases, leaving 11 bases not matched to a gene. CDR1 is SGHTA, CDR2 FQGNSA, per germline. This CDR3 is CASNSPGTGVPYEQYF. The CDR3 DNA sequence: TGTGCCAGCAACTCACCTGGGACAGGGGTACCCTACGAGCAGTACTTC.

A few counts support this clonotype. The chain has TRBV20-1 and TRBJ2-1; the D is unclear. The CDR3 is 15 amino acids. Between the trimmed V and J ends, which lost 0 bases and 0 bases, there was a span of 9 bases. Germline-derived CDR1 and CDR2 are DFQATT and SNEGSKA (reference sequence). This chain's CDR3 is CSARDIQSSYNEQFF. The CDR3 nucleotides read TGCAGTGCTAGAGATATCCAGAGCTCCTACAATGAGCAGTTCTTC.

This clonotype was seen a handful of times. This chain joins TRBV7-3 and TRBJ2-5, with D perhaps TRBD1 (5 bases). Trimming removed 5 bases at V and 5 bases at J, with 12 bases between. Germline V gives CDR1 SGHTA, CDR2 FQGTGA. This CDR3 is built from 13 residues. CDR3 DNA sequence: TGTGCCAGCAGCAGGGGTAGTGAGGAGACCCAGTACTTC. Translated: CASSRGSEETQYF.

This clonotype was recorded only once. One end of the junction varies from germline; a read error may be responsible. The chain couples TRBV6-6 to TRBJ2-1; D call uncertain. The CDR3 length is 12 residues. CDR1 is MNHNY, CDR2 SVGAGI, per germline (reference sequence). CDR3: CANSYVHDEQFF. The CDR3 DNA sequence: TGTGCCAACAGTTACGTTCACGATGAGCAGTTCTTC.

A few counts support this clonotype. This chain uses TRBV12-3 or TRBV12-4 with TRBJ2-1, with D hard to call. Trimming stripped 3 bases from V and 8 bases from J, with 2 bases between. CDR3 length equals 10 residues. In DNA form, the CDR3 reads TGTGCCAGCAGTTTCGATGAGCAGTTCTTC. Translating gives CASSFDEQFF.

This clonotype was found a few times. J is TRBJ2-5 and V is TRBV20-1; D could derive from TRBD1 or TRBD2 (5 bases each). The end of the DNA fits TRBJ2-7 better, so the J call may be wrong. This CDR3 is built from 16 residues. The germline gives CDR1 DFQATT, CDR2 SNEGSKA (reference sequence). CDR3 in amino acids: CSARDWSWDRRNEQYF. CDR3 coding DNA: TGCAGTGCTAGAGATTGGTCCTGGGACCGAAGGAACGAGCAGTACTTC.

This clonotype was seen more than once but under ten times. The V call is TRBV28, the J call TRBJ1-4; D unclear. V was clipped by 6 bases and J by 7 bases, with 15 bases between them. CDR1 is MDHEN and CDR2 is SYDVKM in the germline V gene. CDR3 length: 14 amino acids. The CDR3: CASSTPVVAEKLFF. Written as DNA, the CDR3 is TGTGCCAGCAGCACCCCAGTGGTAGCTGAAAAACTGTTTTTT.

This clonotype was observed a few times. CDR3 DNA sequence: TGTGCCAGCAGCTTAAATCGGTTCCCTAGCGAGTACAATGAGCAGTTCTTC. Translating gives CASSLNRFPSEYNEQFF. The rearrangement links TRBV7-2 to TRBJ2-1; the D gene is possibly TRBD2 (6 bases). CDR3 length: 17 amino acids. CDR1 is SGHTA and CDR2 is FQGNSA in the germline V gene. V was clipped by 2 bases and J by 4 bases, with 18 bases between them.

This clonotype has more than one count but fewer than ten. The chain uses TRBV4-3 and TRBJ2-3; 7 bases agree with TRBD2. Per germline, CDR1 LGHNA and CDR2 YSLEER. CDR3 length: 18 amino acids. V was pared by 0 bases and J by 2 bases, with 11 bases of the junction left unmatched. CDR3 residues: CASSQDVPAGIHTDTQYF. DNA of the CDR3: TGCGCCAGCAGCCAAGATGTCCCAGCGGGAATACACACAGATACGCAGTATTTT.

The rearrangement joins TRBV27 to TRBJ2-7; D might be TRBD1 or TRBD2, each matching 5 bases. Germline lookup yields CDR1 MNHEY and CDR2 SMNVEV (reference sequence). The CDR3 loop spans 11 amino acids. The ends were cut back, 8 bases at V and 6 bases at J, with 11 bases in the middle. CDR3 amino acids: CASGRRGEQYF. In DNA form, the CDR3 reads TGTGCCAGCGGGAGAAGGGGCGAGCAGTACTTC.

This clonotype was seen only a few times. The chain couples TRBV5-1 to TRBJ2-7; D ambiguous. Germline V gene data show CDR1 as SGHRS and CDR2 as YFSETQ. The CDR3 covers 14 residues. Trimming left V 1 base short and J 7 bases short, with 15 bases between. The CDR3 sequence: CASSLQVPLGEQYF. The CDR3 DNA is TGCGCCAGCAGCTTGCAGGTTCCTTTGGGAGAGCAGTACTTC. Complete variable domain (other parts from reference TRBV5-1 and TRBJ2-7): KAGVTQTPRYLIKTRGQQVTLSCSPISGHRSVSWYQQTPGQGLQFLFEYFSETQRNKGNFPGRFSGRQFSNSRSEMNVSTLELGDSALYLCASSLQVPLGEQYFGPGTRLTVT.

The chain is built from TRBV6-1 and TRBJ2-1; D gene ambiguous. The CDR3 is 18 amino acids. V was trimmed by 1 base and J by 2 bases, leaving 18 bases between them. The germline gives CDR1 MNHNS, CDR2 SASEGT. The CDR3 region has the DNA TGTGCCAGCAGTGAAGGGCCCTTTAGGGAATGGACCTACAATGAGCAGTTCTTC. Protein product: CASSEGPFREWTYNEQFF.

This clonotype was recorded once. CDR3 protein: CASSDDIYEQYF. The CDR3 coding sequence is TGTGCCAGCAGCGACGACATCTACGAGCAGTACTTC. The V call is TRBV7-8, the J call TRBJ2-7; D remains unclear. Looked up from germline, CDR1 is SGHVS and CDR2 is FQNEAQ. This CDR3 has 12 amino acids. The V and J ends lost 5 bases and 3 bases respectively, with 8 bases between them.

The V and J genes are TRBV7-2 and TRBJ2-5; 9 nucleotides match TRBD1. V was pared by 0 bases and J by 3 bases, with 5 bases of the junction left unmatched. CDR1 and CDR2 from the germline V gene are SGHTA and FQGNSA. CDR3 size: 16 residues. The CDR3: CASSLAAGQGKETQYF. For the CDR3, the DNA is TGTGCCAGCAGCTTAGCCGCGGGACAGGGAAAAGAGACCCAGTACTTC.

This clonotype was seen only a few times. CDR3 coding DNA: TGTGCCAGCAGTCAAACCCCGACTAGACTCAATGGGGCTCAGCAGTTCTTC. Protein: CASSQTPTRLNGAQQFF. This chain joins TRBV6-4 and TRBJ2-1, with a tentative D call TRBD2 (6 bases). Trimming took 5 bases from V and 11 from J, leaving 28 bases between them. Germline values: CDR1 MRHNA, CDR2 SNTAGT. CDR3 length: 17 residues.

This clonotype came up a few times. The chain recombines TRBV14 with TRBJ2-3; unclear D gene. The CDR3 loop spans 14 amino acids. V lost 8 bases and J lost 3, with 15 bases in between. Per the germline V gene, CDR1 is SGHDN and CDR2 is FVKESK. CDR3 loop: CASSVGISTDTQYF. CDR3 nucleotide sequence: TGTGCCAGCTCTGTAGGGATTTCAACAGATACGCAGTATTTT.

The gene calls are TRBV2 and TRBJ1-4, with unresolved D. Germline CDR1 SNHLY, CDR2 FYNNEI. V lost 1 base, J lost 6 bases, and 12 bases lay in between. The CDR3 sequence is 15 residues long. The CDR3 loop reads CASSEGVDLDEKLFF. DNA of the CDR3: TGTGCCAGCAGTGAAGGGGTTGACTTGGATGAAAAACTGTTTTTT.

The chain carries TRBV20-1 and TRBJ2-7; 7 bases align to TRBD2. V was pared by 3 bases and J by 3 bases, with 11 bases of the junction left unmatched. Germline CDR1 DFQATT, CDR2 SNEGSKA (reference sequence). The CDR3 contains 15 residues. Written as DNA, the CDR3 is TGCAGTGCTAGGGGTTCGGCGGGAGACGACTACGAGCAGTACTTC. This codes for CSARGSAGDDYEQYF.

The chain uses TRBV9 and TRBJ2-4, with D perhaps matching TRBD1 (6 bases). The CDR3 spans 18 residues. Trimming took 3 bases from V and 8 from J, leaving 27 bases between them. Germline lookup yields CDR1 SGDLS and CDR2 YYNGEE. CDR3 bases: TGTGCCAGCAGCGCGACCGGAGGTTTCTTGTTGACAGGTGACATTCAGTACTTC. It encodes CASSATGGFLLTGDIQYF.

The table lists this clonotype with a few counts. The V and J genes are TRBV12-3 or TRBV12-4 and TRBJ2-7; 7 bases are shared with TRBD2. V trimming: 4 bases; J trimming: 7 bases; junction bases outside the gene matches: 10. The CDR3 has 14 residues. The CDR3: CASSSPGGGKEQYF. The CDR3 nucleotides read TGTGCCAGCAGTTCACCCGGCGGGGGAAAGGAGCAGTACTTC.

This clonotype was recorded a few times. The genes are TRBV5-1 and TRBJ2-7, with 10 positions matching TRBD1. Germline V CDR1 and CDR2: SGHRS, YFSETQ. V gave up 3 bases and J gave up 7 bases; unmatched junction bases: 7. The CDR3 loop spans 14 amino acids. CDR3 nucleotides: TGCGCCAGCAGCTCGCGACAGGGGGCGAGTGAGCAGTACTTC. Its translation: CASSSRQGASEQYF.

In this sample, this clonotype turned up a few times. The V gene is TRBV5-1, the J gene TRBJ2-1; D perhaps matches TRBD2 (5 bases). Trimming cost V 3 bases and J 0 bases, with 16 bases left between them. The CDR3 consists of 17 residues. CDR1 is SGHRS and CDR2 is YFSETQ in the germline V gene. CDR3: CASSSGLGAASYNEQFF. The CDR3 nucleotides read TGCGCCAGCAGCTCCGGCCTGGGAGCGGCCTCCTACAATGAGCAGTTCTTC.

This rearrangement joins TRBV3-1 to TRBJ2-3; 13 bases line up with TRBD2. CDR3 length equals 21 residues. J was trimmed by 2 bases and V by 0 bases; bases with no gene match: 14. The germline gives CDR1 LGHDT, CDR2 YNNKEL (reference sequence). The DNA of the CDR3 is TGTGCCAGCAGCCAAGATTGGGGGGAGCCTGGACTAGCGGGAGCCACAGATACGCAGTATTTT. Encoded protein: CASSQDWGEPGLAGATDTQYF.